This is a list of T cell receptor beta chains from one sample in a study of CD8 T cells in Susac syndrome. From the immunoSEQ multiplex PCR reads, TCRdb called clonotypes with MiXCR, one entry per CDR3 protein. The sample has 330,000 or so distinct CDR3 sequences, almost 85% seen once. Input material: CD8+ T cells from PBMCs. Receptors originate from a human donor with multiple sclerosis. Each CDR3 is given with its conserved first and last residue.

j_call,v_call,cdr3_aa
TRBJ2-7,TRBV7-2,CASSLPPRDYEQYF
TRBJ2-7,TRBV2,CASSEGGDSSYEQYF
TRBJ2-5,TRBV29-1,CSARTGSPETQYF
TRBJ2-1,TRBV7-9,CASSDGLSGDEQFF
TRBJ2-2,TRBV2,CASSRGGSTGELFF
TRBJ2-1,TRBV7-6,CASSTTTSGSSYNEQFF
TRBJ1-1,TRBV12-3/TRBV12-4,CASSLYVGGSPEAFF
TRBJ2-2,TRBV12-3/TRBV12-4,CASSIQVEDTGELFF
TRBJ2-1,TRBV7-9,CASSLVRHEQFF
TRBJ2-7,TRBV4-3,CASSQAHGVYEQYF
TRBJ2-7,TRBV29-1,CSVAPRGRNEQYF
TRBJ2-7,TRBV7-2,CASSQRGGDNPYEQYF
TRBJ2-1,TRBV11-2,CASSLDLAGGPLNEQFF
TRBJ2-7,TRBV6-5,CASSLLSTDYEQYF
TRBJ2-2,TRBV29-1,CSVEDPDGSNTGELFF
TRBJ1-5,TRBV9,CASSVTGSSNQPQHF
TRBJ2-5,TRBV28,CASSPRGQGGETQYF
TRBJ2-3,TRBV28,CASSSGTSGRSLDTQYF
TRBJ2-7,TRBV5-1,CASSSGTGTTYEQYF
TRBJ2-1,TRBV3-1,CASSQVPGTISYNEQFF